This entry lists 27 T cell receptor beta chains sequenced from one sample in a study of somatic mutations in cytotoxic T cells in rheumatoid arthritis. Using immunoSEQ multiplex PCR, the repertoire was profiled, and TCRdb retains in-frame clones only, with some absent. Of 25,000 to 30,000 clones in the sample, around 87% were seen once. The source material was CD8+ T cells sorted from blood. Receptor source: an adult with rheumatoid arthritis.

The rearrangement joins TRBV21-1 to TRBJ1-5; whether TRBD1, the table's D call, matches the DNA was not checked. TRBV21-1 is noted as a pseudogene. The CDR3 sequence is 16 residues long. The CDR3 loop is CASSMRTGDTNQPQHF. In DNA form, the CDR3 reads TGTGCCAGCAGCATGCGGACAGGGGATACCAATCAGCCCCAGCATTTT.

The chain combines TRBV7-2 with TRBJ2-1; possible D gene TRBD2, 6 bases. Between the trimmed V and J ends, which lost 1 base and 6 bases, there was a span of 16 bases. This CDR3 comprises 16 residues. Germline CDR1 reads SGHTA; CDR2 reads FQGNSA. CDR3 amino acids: CASSLGPGSGGNEQFF. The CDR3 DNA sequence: TGTGCCAGCAGCTTAGGTCCCGGGTCCGGGGGCAATGAGCAGTTCTTC.

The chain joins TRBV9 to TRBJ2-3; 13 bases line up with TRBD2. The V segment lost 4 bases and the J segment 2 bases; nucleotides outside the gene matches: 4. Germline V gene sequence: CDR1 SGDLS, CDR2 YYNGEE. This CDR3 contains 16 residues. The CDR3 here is CASSLGLAGNTDTQYF. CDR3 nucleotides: TGTGCCAGCAGCTTGGGACTAGCGGGAAACACAGATACGCAGTATTTT.

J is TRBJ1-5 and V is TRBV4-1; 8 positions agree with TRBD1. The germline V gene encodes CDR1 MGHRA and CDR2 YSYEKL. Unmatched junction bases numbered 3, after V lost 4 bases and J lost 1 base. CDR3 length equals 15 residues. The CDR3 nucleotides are TGCGCCAGCAGCCCCCGGGACAGGAGCAATCAGCCCCAGCATTTT. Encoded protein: CASSPRDRSNQPQHF.

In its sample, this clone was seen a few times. CDR3 nucleotide sequence: TGTGCCATCAGTGACGGACAGGGGGCGACTGAAGCTTTCTTT. Translation gives CAISDGQGATEAFF. The V and J genes are TRBV10-3 and TRBJ1-1; TRBD1 matches 11 bases. The V segment lost 3 bases and the J segment 5 bases; nucleotides outside the gene matches: 2. The germline gives CDR1 ENHRY, CDR2 SYGVKD. The CDR3 covers 14 residues.

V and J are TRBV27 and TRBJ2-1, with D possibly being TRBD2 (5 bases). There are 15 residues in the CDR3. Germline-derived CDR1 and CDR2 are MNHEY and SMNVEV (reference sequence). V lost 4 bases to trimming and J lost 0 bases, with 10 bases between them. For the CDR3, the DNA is TGTGCCAGCAGTTACGGGATGGGCTCCTACAATGAGCAGTTCTTC. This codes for CASSYGMGSYNEQFF.

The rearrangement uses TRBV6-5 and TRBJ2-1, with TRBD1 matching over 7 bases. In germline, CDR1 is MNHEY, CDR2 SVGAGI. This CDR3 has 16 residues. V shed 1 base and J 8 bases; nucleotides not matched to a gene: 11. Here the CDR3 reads CASSYWPGTAEDEQFF. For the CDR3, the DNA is TGTGCCAGCAGTTACTGGCCCGGGACAGCCGAAGATGAGCAGTTCTTC.

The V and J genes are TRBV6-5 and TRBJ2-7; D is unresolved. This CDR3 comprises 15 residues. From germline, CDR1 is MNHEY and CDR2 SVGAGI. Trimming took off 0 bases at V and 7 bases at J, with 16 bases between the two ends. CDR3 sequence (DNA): TGTGCCAGCAGTTACTCGGACCTCTCGACCGGGGAGCAGTACTTC. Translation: CASSYSDLSTGEQYF.

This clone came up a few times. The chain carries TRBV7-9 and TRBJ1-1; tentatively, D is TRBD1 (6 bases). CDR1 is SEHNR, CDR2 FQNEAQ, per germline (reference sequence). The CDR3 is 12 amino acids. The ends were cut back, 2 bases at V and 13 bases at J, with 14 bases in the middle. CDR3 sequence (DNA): TGTGCCAGCAGCTTATTGGGGGCGCAAATTTTCTTT. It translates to CASSLLGAQIFF.

The CDR3 coding sequence is TGTGCCAGCGCTAAGACGGGGGCAGGGTCCGGTGAGCAGTACTTC. Translation: CASAKTGAGSGEQYF. The rearrangement joins TRBV28 to TRBJ2-7; D possibly uses TRBD1 or TRBD2 (6 bases each). CDR1 and CDR2 from the germline V gene are MDHEN and SYDVKM. The V end was cut by 8 bases, the J end by 7 bases, with 24 bases between. This CDR3 contains 15 residues.

CDR3 nucleotide sequence: TGTGCCAGCAGTTCGATTGCGGGGGCCGGGGATGAGCAGTTCTTC. Protein product: CASSSIAGAGDEQFF. The J gene is TRBJ2-1, the V gene TRBV6-4; maybe TRBD2 (7 bases). The CDR3 is made up of 15 amino acids. Germline V lookup: CDR1 MRHNA, CDR2 SNTAGT. The V end lost 5 bases, the J end lost 8 bases, and 19 bases lay between the germline ends.

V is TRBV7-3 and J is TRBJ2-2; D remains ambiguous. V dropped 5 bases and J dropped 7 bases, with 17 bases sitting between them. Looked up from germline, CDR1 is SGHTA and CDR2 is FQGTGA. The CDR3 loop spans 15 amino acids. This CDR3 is CASSLSSEFGGELFF. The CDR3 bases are TGTGCCAGCAGCCTGTCTAGTGAATTTGGCGGGGAGCTGTTTTTT.

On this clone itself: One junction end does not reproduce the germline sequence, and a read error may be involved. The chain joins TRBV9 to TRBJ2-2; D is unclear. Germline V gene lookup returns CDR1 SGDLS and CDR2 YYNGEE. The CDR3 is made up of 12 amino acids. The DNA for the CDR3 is TGTGCCAGCAGCGTAGAAACCGGCGAGCTGTTTTTT. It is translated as CASSVETGELFF.

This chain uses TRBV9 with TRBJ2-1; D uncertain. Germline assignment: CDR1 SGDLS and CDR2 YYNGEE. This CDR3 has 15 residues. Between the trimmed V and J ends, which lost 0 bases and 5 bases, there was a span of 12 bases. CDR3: CASSVEGWKNNEQFF. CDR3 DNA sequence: TGTGCCAGCAGCGTAGAGGGATGGAAAAACAATGAGCAGTTCTTC.

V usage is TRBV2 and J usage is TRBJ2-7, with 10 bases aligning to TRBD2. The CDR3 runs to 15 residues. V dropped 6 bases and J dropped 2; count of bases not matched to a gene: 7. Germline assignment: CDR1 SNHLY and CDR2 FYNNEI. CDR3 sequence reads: CASSLSSGGTYEQYF. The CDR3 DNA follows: TGTGCCAGCAGCCTGTCTAGCGGGGGAACCTACGAGCAGTACTTC.

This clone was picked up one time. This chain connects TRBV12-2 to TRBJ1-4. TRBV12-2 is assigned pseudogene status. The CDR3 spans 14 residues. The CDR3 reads CASRPLRGVEKLFF. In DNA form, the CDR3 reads TGTGCAAGTCGCCCTCTCAGAGGCGTTGAAAAACTGTTTTTT.

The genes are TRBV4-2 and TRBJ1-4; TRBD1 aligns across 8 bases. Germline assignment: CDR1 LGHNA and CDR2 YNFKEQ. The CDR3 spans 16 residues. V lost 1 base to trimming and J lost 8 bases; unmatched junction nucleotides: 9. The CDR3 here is CASSQGKRQGNEKLFF. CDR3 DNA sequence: TGTGCCAGCAGCCAAGGAAAAAGACAGGGGAACGAAAAACTGTTTTTT.

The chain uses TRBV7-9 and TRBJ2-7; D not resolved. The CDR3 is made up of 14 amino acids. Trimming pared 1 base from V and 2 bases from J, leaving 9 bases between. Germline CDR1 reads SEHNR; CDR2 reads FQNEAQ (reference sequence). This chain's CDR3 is CASSLDGYTYEQYF. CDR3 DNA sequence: TGTGCCAGCAGCTTAGACGGCTACACCTACGAGCAGTACTTC.

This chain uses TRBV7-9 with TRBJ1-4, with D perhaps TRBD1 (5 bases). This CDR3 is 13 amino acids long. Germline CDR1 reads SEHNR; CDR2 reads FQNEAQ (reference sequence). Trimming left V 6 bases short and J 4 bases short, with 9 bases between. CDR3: CASRRGINEKLFF. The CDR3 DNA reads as TGTGCCAGCAGGAGGGGCATTAATGAAAAACTGTTTTTT.

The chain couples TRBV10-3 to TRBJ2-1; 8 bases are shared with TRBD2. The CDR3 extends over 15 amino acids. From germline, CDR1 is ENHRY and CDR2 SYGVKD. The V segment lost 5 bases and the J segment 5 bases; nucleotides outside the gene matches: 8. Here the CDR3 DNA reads TGTGCCATCAGTCCCGGGACTAGGGCCAACAATGAGCAGTTCTTC. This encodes CAISPGTRANNEQFF.

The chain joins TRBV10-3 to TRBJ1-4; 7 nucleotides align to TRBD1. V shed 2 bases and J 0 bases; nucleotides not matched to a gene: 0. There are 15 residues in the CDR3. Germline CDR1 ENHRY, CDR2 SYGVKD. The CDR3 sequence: CAISEGTATNEKLFF. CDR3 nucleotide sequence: TGTGCCATCAGTGAGGGGACAGCAACTAATGAAAAACTGTTTTTT.

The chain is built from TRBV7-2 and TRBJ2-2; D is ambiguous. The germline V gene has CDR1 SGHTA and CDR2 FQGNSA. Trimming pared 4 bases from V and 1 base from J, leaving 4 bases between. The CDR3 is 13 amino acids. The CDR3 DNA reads TGTGCCAGCAGCTCGGTGAACACCGGGGAGCTGTTTTTT. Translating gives CASSSVNTGELFF.

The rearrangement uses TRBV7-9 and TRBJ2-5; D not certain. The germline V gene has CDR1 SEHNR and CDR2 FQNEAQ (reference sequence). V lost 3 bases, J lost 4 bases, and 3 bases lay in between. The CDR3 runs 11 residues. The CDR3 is CASSFRETQYF. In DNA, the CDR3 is TGTGCCAGCAGCTTTCGAGAGACCCAGTACTTC.

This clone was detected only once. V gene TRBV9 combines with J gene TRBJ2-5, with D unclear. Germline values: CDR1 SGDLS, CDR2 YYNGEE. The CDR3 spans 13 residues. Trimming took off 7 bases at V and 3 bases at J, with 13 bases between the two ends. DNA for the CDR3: TGTGCCAGCGGACGCGACCGAGAAGAGACCCAGTACTTC. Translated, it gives CASGRDREETQYF.

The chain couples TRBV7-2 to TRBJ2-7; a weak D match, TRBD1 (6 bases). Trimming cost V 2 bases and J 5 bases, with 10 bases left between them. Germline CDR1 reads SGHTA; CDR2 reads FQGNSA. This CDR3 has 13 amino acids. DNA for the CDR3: TGTGCCAGCAGCTTAACAGGGACCCACGAGCAGTACTTC. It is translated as CASSLTGTHEQYF.

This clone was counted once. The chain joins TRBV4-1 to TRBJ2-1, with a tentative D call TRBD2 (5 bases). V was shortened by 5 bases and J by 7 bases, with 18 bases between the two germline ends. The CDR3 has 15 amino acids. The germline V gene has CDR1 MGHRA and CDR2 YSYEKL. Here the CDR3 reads CASSFYLGEENEQFF. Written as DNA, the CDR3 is TGCGCCAGCAGCTTTTATTTGGGAGAGGAAAATGAGCAGTTCTTC.

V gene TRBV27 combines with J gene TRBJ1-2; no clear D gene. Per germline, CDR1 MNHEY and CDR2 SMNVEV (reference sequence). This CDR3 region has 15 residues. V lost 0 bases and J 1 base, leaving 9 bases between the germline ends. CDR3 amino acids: CASSLSYFDNYGYTF. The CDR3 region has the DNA TGTGCCAGCAGTTTATCATACTTTGATAACTATGGCTACACCTTC.